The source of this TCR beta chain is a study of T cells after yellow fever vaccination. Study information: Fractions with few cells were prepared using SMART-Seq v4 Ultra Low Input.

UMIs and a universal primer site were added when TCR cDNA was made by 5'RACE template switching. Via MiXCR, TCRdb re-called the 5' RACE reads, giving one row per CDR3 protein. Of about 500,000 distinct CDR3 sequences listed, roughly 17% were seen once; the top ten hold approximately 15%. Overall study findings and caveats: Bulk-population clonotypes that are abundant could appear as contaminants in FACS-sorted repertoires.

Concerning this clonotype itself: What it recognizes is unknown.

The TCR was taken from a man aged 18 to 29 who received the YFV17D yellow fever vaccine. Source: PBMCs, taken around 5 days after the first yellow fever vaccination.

The DNA of the CDR3 is TGCAGTGCTATCGGGACGGCGAAAGAGACCCAGTACTTC. Translation: CSAIGTAKETQYF. The chain couples TRBV20-1 to TRBJ2-5; D could derive from TRBD1 or TRBD2 (5 bases each). The CDR3 totals 13 residues. The germline CDR1 and CDR2 sequences are DFQATT and SNEGSKA (reference sequence). V gave up 4 bases and J gave up 3 bases, with 12 bases separating them.